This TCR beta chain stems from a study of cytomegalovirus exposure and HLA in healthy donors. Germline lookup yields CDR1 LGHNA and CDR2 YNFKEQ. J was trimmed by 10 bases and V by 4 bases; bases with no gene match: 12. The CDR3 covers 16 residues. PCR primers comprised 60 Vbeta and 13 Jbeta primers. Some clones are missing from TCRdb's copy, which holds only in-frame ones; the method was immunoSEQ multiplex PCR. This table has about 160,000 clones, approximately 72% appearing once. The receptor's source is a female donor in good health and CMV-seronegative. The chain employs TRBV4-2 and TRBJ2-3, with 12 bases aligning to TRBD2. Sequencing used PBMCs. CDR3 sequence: CASSRKLAGGPRPQYF. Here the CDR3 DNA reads TGTGCCAGCAGCCGGAAACTAGCGGGGGGACCCCGTCCGCAGTATTTT.